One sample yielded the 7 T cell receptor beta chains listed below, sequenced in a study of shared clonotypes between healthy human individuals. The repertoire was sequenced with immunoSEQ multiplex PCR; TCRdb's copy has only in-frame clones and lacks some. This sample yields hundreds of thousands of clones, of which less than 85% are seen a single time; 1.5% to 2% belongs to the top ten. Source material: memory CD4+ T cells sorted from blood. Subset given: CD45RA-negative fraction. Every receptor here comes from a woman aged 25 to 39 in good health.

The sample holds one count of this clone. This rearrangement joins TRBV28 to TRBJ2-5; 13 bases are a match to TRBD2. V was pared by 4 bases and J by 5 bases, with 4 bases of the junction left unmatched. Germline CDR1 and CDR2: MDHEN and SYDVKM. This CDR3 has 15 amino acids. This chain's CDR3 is CASSSGLAGEETQYF. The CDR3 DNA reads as TGTGCCAGCAGTTCCGGACTAGCGGGAGAGGAGACCCAGTACTTC. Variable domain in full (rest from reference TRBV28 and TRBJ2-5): DVKVTQSSRYLVKRTGEKVFLECVQDMDHENMFWYRQDPGLGLRLIYFSYDVKMKEKGDIPEGYSVSREKKERFSLILESASTNQTSMYLCASSSGLAGEETQYFGPGTRLLVL.

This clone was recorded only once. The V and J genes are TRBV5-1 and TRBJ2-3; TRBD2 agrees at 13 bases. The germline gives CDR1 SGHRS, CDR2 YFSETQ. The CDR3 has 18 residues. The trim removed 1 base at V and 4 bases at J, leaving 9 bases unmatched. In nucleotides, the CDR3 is TGCGCCAGCAGCTTGTCGACTAGCGGGAGGTCTCGGGCAGATACGCAGTATTTT. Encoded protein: CASSLSTSGRSRADTQYF.

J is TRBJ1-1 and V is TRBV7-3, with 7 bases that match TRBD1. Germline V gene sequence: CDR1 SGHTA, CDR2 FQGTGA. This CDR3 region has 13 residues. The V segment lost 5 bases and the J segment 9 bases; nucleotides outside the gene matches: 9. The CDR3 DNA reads TGTGCCAGCAGCCCAGGGGGGAGCCTCAAAGCTTTCTTT. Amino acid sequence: CASSPGGSLKAFF.

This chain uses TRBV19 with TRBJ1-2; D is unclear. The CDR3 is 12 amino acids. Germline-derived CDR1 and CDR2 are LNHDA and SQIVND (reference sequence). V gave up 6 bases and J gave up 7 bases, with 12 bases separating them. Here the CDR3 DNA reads TGTGCCAGTAGGGTAGTCGAATCTGGCTACACCTTC. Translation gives CASRVVESGYTF. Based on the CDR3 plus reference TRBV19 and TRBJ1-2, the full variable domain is DGGITQSPKYLFRKEGQNVTLSCEQNLNHDAMYWYRQDPGQGLRLIYYSQIVNDFQKGDIAEGYSVSREKKESFPLTVTSAQKNPTAFYLCASRVVESGYTFGSGTRLTVV.

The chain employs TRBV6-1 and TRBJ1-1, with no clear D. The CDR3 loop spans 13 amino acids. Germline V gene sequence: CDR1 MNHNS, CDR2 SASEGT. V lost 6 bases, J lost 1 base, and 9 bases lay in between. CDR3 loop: CASRPHRNTEAFF. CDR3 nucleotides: TGTGCCAGCAGACCCCACAGGAACACTGAAGCTTTCTTT.

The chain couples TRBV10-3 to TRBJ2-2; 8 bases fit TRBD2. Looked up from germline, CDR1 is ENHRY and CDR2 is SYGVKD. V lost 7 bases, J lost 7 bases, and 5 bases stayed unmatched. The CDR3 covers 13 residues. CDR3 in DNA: TGTGCCATCAACGCGGGAGGTGTCGGGGAGCTGTTTTTT. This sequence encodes CAINAGGVGELFF.

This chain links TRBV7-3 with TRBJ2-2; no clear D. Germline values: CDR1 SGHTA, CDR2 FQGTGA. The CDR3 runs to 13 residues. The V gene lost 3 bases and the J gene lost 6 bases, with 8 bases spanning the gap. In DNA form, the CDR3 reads TGTGCCAGCAGCTTCGAACCCGCCGGGGAGCTGTTTTTT. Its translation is CASSFEPAGELFF.